What follows are 25 T cell receptor beta chains derived from one specimen sequenced in a study of technical replicates of blood from a few donors. Data came from immunoSEQ multiplex PCR; TCRdb stores just in-frame clones and leaves some out. The sample holds about 79,000 clones, about nine tenths seen once. The sequencing sample was made of T cells isolated from PBMCs. The receptors originated from a human donor in good health. Some clones in this sample may be carry-over from other donors' samples.

This chain connects TRBV6-5 to TRBJ2-7, with 8 positions matching TRBD2. Trimming removed 6 bases from V and 6 bases from J; junction bases left unmatched: 10. There are 14 residues in the CDR3. Germline CDR1 is MNHEY and CDR2 is SVGAGI. The CDR3 nucleotides read TGTGCCAGCAGGCGGGGGGCCCAGGGATCCGAGCAGTACTTC. Translated: CASRRGAQGSEQYF.

V gene TRBV5-6 combines with J gene TRBJ2-3; perhaps TRBD1 as D (5 bases). CDR3 size: 13 residues. Germline CDR1 SGHDT, CDR2 YYEEEE. The V end was cut by 2 bases, the J end by 4 bases, with 8 bases between. The DNA for the CDR3 is TGTGCCAGCAGCTTAGAACAGGCAGATACGCAGTATTTT. This sequence encodes CASSLEQADTQYF.

The chain combines TRBV5-6 with TRBJ2-3; possible D gene TRBD1, 6 bases. The V gene lost 4 bases and the J gene lost 5 bases, with 17 bases spanning the gap. Germline-derived CDR1 and CDR2 are SGHDT and YYEEEE. This CDR3 is 15 amino acids long. The CDR3 protein is CASSGDTYSGDTQYF. DNA for the CDR3: TGTGCCAGCAGCGGGGACACCTATTCGGGAGATACGCAGTATTTT.

The V gene is TRBV14, the J gene TRBJ2-7; 9 positions match TRBD1. V dropped 5 bases and J dropped 0; count of bases not matched to a gene: 5. CDR3 size: 15 residues. Per germline, CDR1 SGHDN and CDR2 FVKESK. CDR3 in DNA: TGTGCCAGCAGCTTCGGGACAGGGCCCTCCTACGAGCAGTACTTC. Translated, it gives CASSFGTGPSYEQYF. The full variable domain, rest sourced from reference TRBV14 and TRBJ2-7, is EAGVTQFPSHSVIEKGQTVTLRCDPISGHDNLYWYRRVMGKEIKFLLHFVKESKQDESGMPNNRFLAERTGGTYSTLKVQPAELEDSGVYFCASSFGTGPSYEQYFGPGTRLTVT.

The chain has TRBV7-2 and TRBJ2-7, with TRBD2 matching over 7 bases. CDR3 length: 16 residues. CDR1 is SGHTA and CDR2 is FQGNSA in the germline V gene. Trimming took 5 bases from V and 2 from J; bases not matched to a gene: 12. CDR3 protein: CASSAPSSGVTYEQYF. In DNA, the CDR3 is TGTGCCAGCAGCGCTCCCTCTAGCGGAGTCACCTACGAGCAGTACTTC. Full variable domain (remainder filled in from reference TRBV7-2 and TRBJ2-7): GAGVSQSPSNKVTEKGKDVELRCDPISGHTALYWYRQSLGQGLEFLIYFQGNSAPDKSGLPSDRFSAERTGGSVSTLTIQRTQQEDSAVYLCASSAPSSGVTYEQYFGPGTRLTVT.

The chain links TRBV28 to TRBJ1-2; no firm D call. Trimming stripped 5 bases from V and 5 bases from J, with 21 bases between. The length of the CDR3 is 16 residues. Germline CDR1 and CDR2: MDHEN and SYDVKM. The CDR3 spells CASSPPGRPGLYGYTF. The CDR3 DNA is TGTGCCAGCAGTCCCCCAGGCAGGCCTGGCCTTTATGGCTACACCTTC.

This chain joins TRBV5-5 and TRBJ2-7; 8 bases fit TRBD1. Germline CDR1 reads SGHKS; CDR2 reads YYEKEE (reference sequence). J was trimmed by 7 bases and V by 3 bases; bases with no gene match: 9. This CDR3 comprises 14 residues. The DNA for the CDR3 is TGTGCCAGCAGCTCTTACAGGGGGGATTGGGAGCAGTACTTC. It specifies CASSSYRGDWEQYF. The full variable domain, its missing parts supplied by reference TRBV5-5 and TRBJ2-7, is DAGVTQSPTHLIKTRGQQVTLRCSPISGHKSVSWYQQVLGQGPQFIFQYYEKEERGRGNFPDRFSARQFPNYSSELNVNALLLGDSALYLCASSSYRGDWEQYFGPGTRLTVT.

The V call is TRBV9, the J call TRBJ2-2, with 15 bases matching TRBD2. CDR3 length equals 18 residues. Trimming cost V 4 bases and J 2 bases; bases outside gene matches: 6. Germline V lookup: CDR1 SGDLS, CDR2 YYNGEE. The DNA for the CDR3 is TGTGCCAGCAGCACATCGGGACTAGCGGGAGGAAACACCGGGGAGCTGTTTTTT. Translating gives CASSTSGLAGGNTGELFF.

The chain joins TRBV15 to TRBJ1-2, with D unclear. Trimming removed 0 bases at V and 6 bases at J, with 8 bases between. This CDR3 spans 13 amino acids. Germline CDR1 reads LNHNV; CDR2 reads YYDKDF (reference sequence). The CDR3 loop is CATSRDFLNGYTF. CDR3 nucleotides: TGTGCCACCAGCAGAGATTTTCTTAATGGCTACACCTTC.

A single count supports this clone. The chain combines TRBV12-1 with TRBJ2-7; the table's D call TRBD1 went unverified against the DNA. TRBV12-1 represents a pseudogene. This CDR3 contains 15 residues. The CDR3 loop reads CASSAGIPSTYEQYF. CDR3 sequence (DNA): TGTGCCAGCAGCGCAGGGATCCCTTCCACCTACGAGCAGTACTTC.

V gene TRBV2 combines with J gene TRBJ2-2; the match to TRBD1 covers 8 bases. The CDR3 sequence is 13 residues long. The J segment lost 5 bases and the V segment lost 5 bases, leaving 1 base of the junction unmatched. The germline V gene has CDR1 SNHLY and CDR2 FYNNEI. The chain's CDR3 is CASSRQGTGELFF. The CDR3, as DNA: TGTGCCAGCAGTAGACAGGGGACCGGGGAGCTGTTTTTT.

This clone was detected once. The chain employs TRBV19 and TRBJ1-1; D gene unclear. V lost 5 bases to trimming and J lost 2 bases, with 9 bases between them. Germline V gene lookup returns CDR1 LNHDA and CDR2 SQIVND (reference sequence). The CDR3 has 13 residues. The CDR3, as DNA: TGTGCCAGTAGTTACTCACCTAACACTGAAGCTTTCTTT. Translating it yields CASSYSPNTEAFF.

The chain joins TRBV29-1 to TRBJ2-1, with 12 bases aligning to TRBD2. The CDR3 contains 14 residues. Germline-derived CDR1 and CDR2 are SQVTM and ANQGSEA. Trimming took 5 bases from V and 7 from J; bases not matched to a gene: 6. CDR3 sequence reads: CSVLAGGPGNEQFF. The CDR3 bases are TGCAGCGTTCTAGCGGGAGGGCCGGGGAATGAGCAGTTCTTC.

The chain carries TRBV9 and TRBJ2-3, with TRBD2 matching 7 bases. After removal of 0 bases from V and 5 bases from J, the junction contained 12 bases not matched to a gene. Germline V lookup: CDR1 SGDLS, CDR2 YYNGEE. The CDR3 sequence is 17 residues long. CDR3 region: CASSVGTFPREKDTQYF. The CDR3 bases are TGTGCCAGCAGCGTAGGGACCTTTCCGCGGGAGAAAGATACGCAGTATTTT.

This chain connects TRBV7-9 to TRBJ2-3; D is unresolved. The germline CDR1 and CDR2 sequences are SEHNR and FQNEAQ (reference sequence). The CDR3 is 16 residues long. With 5 bases removed from V and 0 bases from J, the gap between germline ends came to 15 bases. CDR3 protein: CASSLPIKTSTDTQYF. CDR3 DNA sequence: TGTGCCAGCAGCCTACCCATCAAGACTAGCACAGATACGCAGTATTTT.

The chain combines TRBV6-6 with TRBJ2-7; 7 nucleotides align to TRBD1. The CDR3 is 14 amino acids. The V segment lost 6 bases and the J segment 1 base; nucleotides outside the gene matches: 6. The germline gives CDR1 MNHNY, CDR2 SVGAGI (reference sequence). The CDR3 region has the DNA TGTGCCAGCAGGCCGGGACAGAATTCCTACGAGCAGTACTTC. Residues: CASRPGQNSYEQYF.

The genes are TRBV11-3 and TRBJ2-3; the match to TRBD2 covers 14 bases. CDR3 length equals 15 residues. Trimming took 5 bases from V and 10 from J; bases not matched to a gene: 8. Germline lookup yields CDR1 SGHNT and CDR2 YENEEA. The CDR3 DNA follows: TGTGCCAGCAGCAGACTAGCGGGAGGGGCCAGGGCGCAGTATTTT. It specifies CASSRLAGGARAQYF.

This clone showed up just a few times. The CDR3 bases are TGTGCCAGCAGTACTCCCTTCTCGACAGGGGGGGACACAGATACGCAGTATTTT. This codes for CASSTPFSTGGDTDTQYF. V gene TRBV28 combines with J gene TRBJ2-3; 9 nucleotides line up with TRBD1. The length of the CDR3 is 18 residues. V lost 5 bases to trimming and J lost 2 bases; unmatched junction nucleotides: 14. CDR1 is MDHEN, CDR2 SYDVKM, per germline.

The chain combines TRBV11-2 with TRBJ1-1; D may be TRBD1 (6 bases). This CDR3 spans 13 amino acids. Per the germline V gene, CDR1 is SGHAT and CDR2 is FQNNGV. V was clipped by 2 bases and J by 3 bases, with 7 bases between them. DNA of the CDR3: TGTGCCAGCAGCTTACAGGGGTACACTGAAGCTTTCTTT. Translation: CASSLQGYTEAFF.

This clone was seen just once. The rearrangement links TRBV29-1 to TRBJ2-7; 10 bases line up with TRBD1. The CDR3 loop spans 15 amino acids. The V gene end was trimmed by 8 bases and the J gene end by 3 bases; junction bases not matched to a gene: 13. Germline V gene data show CDR1 as SQVTM and CDR2 as ANQGSEA. CDR3 DNA sequence: TGCAGCTCAAGAACCGGGACAGGGGTTTTCTACGAGCAGTACTTC. Translating gives CSSRTGTGVFYEQYF.

V is TRBV28 and J is TRBJ2-3; 8 positions match TRBD1. This CDR3 has 17 amino acids. The germline V gene encodes CDR1 MDHEN and CDR2 SYDVKM. Unmatched junction bases numbered 12, after V lost 4 bases and J lost 3 bases. DNA for the CDR3: TGTGCCAGCAGTTGGTTCGCAGGGGGCCGGGGGACAGATACGCAGTATTTT. This codes for CASSWFAGGRGTDTQYF. The complete variable domain, with remaining parts taken from reference TRBV28 and TRBJ2-3, reads DVKVTQSSRYLVKRTGEKVFLECVQDMDHENMFWYRQDPGLGLRLIYFSYDVKMKEKGDIPEGYSVSREKKERFSLILESASTNQTSMYLCASSWFAGGRGTDTQYFGPGTRLTVL.

This clone was detected only a few times. The chain recombines TRBV11-3 with TRBJ2-1; 7 nucleotides line up with TRBD2. The ends lost 5 bases at V and 6 bases at J; junction bases unmatched: 7. Germline CDR1 reads SGHNT; CDR2 reads YENEEA. CDR3 length: 14 residues. CDR3 coding DNA: TGTGCCAGCAGCCGGGCGGGAGAAGGCAATGAGCAGTTCTTC. Its translation: CASSRAGEGNEQFF.

V is TRBV10-3 and J is TRBJ2-7, with 12 positions matching TRBD2. This CDR3 has 17 amino acids. Germline CDR1 and CDR2: ENHRY and SYGVKD. V gave up 0 bases and J gave up 1 base; unmatched junction bases: 4. The CDR3 reads CAISESTSGGTSYEQYF. DNA for the CDR3: TGTGCCATCAGTGAGTCGACTAGCGGGGGAACTTCCTACGAGCAGTACTTC.

The CDR3 sequence is CASKVSGAIRAFF. As DNA, the CDR3 is TGTGCCAGTAAGGTTTCAGGGGCCATTAGAGCTTTCTTT. This chain links TRBV19 with TRBJ1-1; D is perhaps TRBD1 (6 bases). The CDR3 runs to 13 residues. CDR1 and CDR2 from the germline V gene are LNHDA and SQIVND (reference sequence). The V gene lost 7 bases and the J gene lost 10 bases, with 19 bases spanning the gap.

This clone was found once. The chain links TRBV28 to TRBJ2-5; D is undetermined. Per the germline V gene, CDR1 is MDHEN and CDR2 is SYDVKM. V lost 6 bases and J lost 5, with 13 bases in between. CDR3 size: 13 residues. CDR3 protein: CASSPMTGETQYF. CDR3 nucleotide sequence: TGTGCCAGCAGCCCGATGACCGGGGAGACCCAGTACTTC.